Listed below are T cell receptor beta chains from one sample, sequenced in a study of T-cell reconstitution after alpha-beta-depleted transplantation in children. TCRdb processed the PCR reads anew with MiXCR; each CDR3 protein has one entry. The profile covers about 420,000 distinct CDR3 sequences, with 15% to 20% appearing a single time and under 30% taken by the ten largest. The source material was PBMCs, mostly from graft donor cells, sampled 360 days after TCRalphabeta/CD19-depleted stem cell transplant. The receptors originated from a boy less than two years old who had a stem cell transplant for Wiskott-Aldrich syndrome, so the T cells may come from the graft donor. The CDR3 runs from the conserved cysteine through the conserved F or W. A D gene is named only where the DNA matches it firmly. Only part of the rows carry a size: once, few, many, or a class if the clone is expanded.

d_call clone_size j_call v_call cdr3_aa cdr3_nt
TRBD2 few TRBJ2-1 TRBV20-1 CSARARGSGRNDNEQFF TGCAGTGCTAGAGCTAGGGGTAGCGGGAGGAATGACAATGAGCAGTTCTTC
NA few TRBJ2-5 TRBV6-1 CASSGRRGWYQETQYF TGTGCCAGCAGTGGTAGGCGGGGTTGGTACCAAGAGACCCAGTACTTC
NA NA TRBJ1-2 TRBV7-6 CASSFRPLGGFDYGYTF TGTGCCAGCAGCTTTCGACCGCTCGGGGGCTTCGACTATGGCTACACCTTC
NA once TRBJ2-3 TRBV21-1 CASSRNNSGGSTDTQYF TGTGCCAGCAGCAGAAATAATAGCGGGGGGAGCACAGATACGCAGTATTTT
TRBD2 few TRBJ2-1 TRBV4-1 CASSQVGLAGILF TGCGCCAGCAGCCAAGTGGGACTAGCGGGAATACTCTTC
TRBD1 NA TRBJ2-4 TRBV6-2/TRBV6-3 CASNTDRGANIQYF TGTGCCAGCAACACCGACAGGGGTGCAAACATTCAGTACTTC
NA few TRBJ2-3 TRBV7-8 CASSSITGVPLKLTDTQYF TGTGCCAGCAGCTCGATAACGGGGGTCCCCTTAAAACTCACAGATACGCAGTATTTT
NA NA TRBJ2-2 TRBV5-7 CAMGPGRLWELFF TGTGCCATGGGCCCCGGGCGCCTCTGGGAGCTGTTTTTT
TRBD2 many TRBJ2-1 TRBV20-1 CSARAPGLATYNEQFF TGCAGTGCTAGAGCTCCGGGACTAGCCACCTACAATGAGCAGTTCTTC
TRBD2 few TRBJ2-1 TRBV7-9 CASSLALWTSGYNEQFF TGTGCCAGCAGCTTAGCGCTCTGGACTAGCGGATACAATGAGCAGTTCTTC
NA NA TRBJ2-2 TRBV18 CASSPPKGPLNTGELFF TGTGCCAGCTCACCACCGAAGGGACCGTTGAACACCGGGGAGCTGTTTTTT
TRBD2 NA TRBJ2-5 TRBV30 CALPPGGRALQETQYF TGTGCCCTCCCCCCGGGCGGGAGGGCTTTACAAGAGACCCAGTACTTC
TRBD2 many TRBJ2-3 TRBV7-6 CASSPGGRSTDTQYF TGTGCCAGCAGCCCCGGGGGGAGGAGCACAGATACGCAGTATTTT
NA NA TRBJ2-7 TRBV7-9 CASSVSPYF TGTGCCAGCTCTGTTTCTCCGTACTTC
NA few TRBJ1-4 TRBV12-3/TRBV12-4 CASTFDSFYEKLFF TGTGCCAGCACCTTCGACAGCTTCTATGAAAAACTGTTTTTT
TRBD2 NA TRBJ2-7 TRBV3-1 CASSLAGLAGGPGYEQYF TGTGCCAGCAGCCTGGCTGGACTAGCGGGAGGGCCAGGCTACGAGCAGTACTTC
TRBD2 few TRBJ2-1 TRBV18 CASSPLTSGGDNEQFF TGTGCCAGCTCACCACTGACTAGCGGGGGTGACAATGAGCAGTTCTTC
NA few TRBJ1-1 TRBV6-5 CASSYRRKNTEAFF TGTGCCAGCAGTTACCGGAGAAAGAACACTGAAGCTTTCTTT
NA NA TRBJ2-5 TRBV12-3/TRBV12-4 CASSYRGAPQETQYF TGTGCCAGCAGTTATAGAGGGGCCCCACAAGAGACCCAGTACTTC
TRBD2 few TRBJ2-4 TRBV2 CASRAGTSNLGSYF TGTGCCAGCAGAGCCGGGACTAGTAATCTGGGATCATACTTC
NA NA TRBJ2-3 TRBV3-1 CASSPPLRGDTQYF TGTGCCAGCAGCCCTCCACTACGCGGCGATACGCAGTATTTT
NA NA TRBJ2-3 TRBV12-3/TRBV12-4 CASNLPGGRQDTQYF TGTGCCAGCAACCTCCCCGGTGGGAGACAAGATACGCAGTATTTT
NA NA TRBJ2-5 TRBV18 CASSPVRGLMTETQYF TGTGCCAGCTCACCCGTACGTGGACTTATGACCGAGACCCAGTACTTC
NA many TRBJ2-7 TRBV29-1 CSVIKGLRQKAEQYF TGCAGCGTCATTAAGGGCCTTCGACAAAAGGCCGAGCAGTACTTC
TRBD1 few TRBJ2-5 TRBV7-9 CASSFGDRGTKTQYF TGTGCCAGCAGCTTCGGGGACAGGGGGACAAAGACCCAGTACTTC
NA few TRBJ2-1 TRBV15 CATSRDTGEQFF TGTGCCACCAGCAGAGACACGGGGGAGCAGTTCTTC
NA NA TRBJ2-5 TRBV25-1 CASSEFRSVTETQYF TGTGCCAGCAGTGAATTTAGGAGTGTGACGGAGACCCAGTACTTC
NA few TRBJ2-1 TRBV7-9 CASRASVLLLFF TGTGCCAGCAGGGCTAGCGTCCTCCTTCTTTTCTTC
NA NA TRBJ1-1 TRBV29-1 CSVERWGRTEAFF TGCAGCGTTGAAAGATGGGGTCGGACTGAAGCTTTCTTT
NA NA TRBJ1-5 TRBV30 CAWSSGVGGHGNQPQHF TGTGCCTGGAGTTCCGGCGTGGGGGGGCATGGCAATCAGCCCCAGCATTTT
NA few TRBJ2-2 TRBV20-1 CSARDVLNTGELFF TGCAGTGCTAGAGATGTACTCAACACCGGGGAGCTGTTTTTT
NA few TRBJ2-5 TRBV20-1 CSARQGGATQYF TGCAGTGCTAGACAGGGGGGGGCGACCCAGTACTTC
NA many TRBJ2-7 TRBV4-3 CASSQEHLTSGPYEQYF TGCGCCAGCAGCCAAGAGCACCTAACCAGCGGGCCGTACGAGCAGTACTTC
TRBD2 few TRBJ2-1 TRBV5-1 CASSLPTSGSSNEQFF TGCGCCAGCAGCCTACCTACTAGCGGGAGTAGTAATGAGCAGTTCTTC
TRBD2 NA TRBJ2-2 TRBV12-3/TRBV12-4 CASSWGGGSGELFF TGTGCCAGCAGTTGGGGGGGGGGATCAGGGGAGCTGTTTTTT
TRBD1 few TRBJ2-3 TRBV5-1 CASSLGDRDADTQYF TGCGCCAGCAGCTTGGGGGACAGGGACGCAGATACGCAGTATTTT
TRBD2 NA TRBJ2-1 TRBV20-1 CSASSSGYNEQFF TGCAGTGCTAGCTCTAGCGGCTACAATGAGCAGTTCTTC